This T cell receptor (beta chain) is drawn from a study of T cell responses to AZD1222 COVID-19 vaccine (dated by TCRdb to the early 2020s). With regard to the full study: AZD1222 recipients with second doses at about 4 weeks or about 12 weeks were pooled, because spike-specific TCR depth and breadth did not differ between schedules. Enrollment into the trials was organized by age into subgroups of 18-55, 56-69 and 70-plus years, and those subgroups contained roughly 150, 30 and 60 TCR-sequenced participants, respectively. A total of just over 230 trial participants underwent TCR sequencing, of whom approximately 200 had received two doses of AZD1222 and some 26 had received two doses of the MenACWY control vaccine. The investigation overall reported the following: Conclusions about previously exposed vaccinees are limited, since just a handful of AZD1222 recipients were seropositive for SARS-CoV-2 at baseline. Because no day 14 peak-response samples were available, repertoires were characterized only after the peak T cell response. A significant rise in spike-specific TCR breadth and depth was observed after two AZD1222 doses relative to day 0 and relative to MenACWY recipients. CD4 TCRs associated with the vaccine covered the entire spike protein, and the dominant responses were in regions 160-218 and 743-854. Most participants were white British and females outnumbered males, and the authors suggested that clonal diversity may have been underestimated. Reportedly, close to half of the unique spike-specific TCRs recognized epitopes lying outside the regions that are mutated in the B.1.351 and B.1.1.7 variants. In the small 56-69-year group, the increase in depth fell short of significance, most likely because of low power.

CDR3 length: 12 amino acids, cysteine to phenylalanine. The retained sequence is limited to the CDR3, 36 bases, with the frame set at the first base. Cut back by 2 bases and 11 bases, the V and J ends lie 12 bases apart. The germline V gene supplies CDR1 MDHEN and CDR2 SYDVKM. Sample time point, as interpreted from the label and publication: baseline before first vaccination. The vaccinee samples were drawn from two UK trials, COV001 and COV002, one of which was a single-blind randomized controlled phase 2/3 trial testing AZD1222 (ChAdOx1 nCoV-19) in healthy adults. Trial participant PBMC samples were collected at day 0 and day 28 after the second dose for TCRbeta chain sequencing. The CDR3 regions of human TCRbeta chains were analyzed by immunosequencing. As for the original processing: TCRs in the repertoires were matched against a reference library of SARS-CoV-2-specific TCRs that had been generated with the MIRA antigen-specificity platform. Breadth meant the fraction of unique TCRs that were SARS-CoV-2-associated, whereas depth meant the fraction of total T cells that were SARS-CoV-2-associated. Each spike-specific TCR was assigned to its reactive spike region and to a CD4 or CD8 class using the MIRA data. Log10-transformed breadth and depth values were compared by one-way ANOVA with Sidak's multiple comparisons tests. TCRdb mirrors the immuneACCESS table, restricted to in-frame sequences. Some clones are absent from its copies; in checked studies, under half trace to an unresolved V gene, and the reason for the others is unknown. For V, J and clone size, that table is used; D and trimming come from the DNA. This sample lists 90,000 to 130,000 clones; more than 65% were detected once. Together, the top ten hold about 9.7% of the sample.

Details on this clone: This receptor's antigen is unknown. No base quality values were provided; no much bigger clone lies one nucleotide off.

The source of this sequence is an adult in good health. The sequence is built from TRBV28 and TRBJ1-1, with TRBD1 perhaps the D gene, on 5 matching bases. Sequencing was performed on peripheral blood, taken on day 0 of AZD1222 vaccination. The bases read TGTGCCAGCAGTTTACAGGGCTTGGATGCTTTCTTT. It specifies CASSLQGLDAFF.